A selection of T cell receptor beta chains follows, all from one sample in a study of identical twins. TCRdb reprocessed the 5' RACE reads via MiXCR and lists one record per CDR3 protein. The table records 600,000 to 700,000 distinct CDR3 sequences, 21% of them present only once. This same sample was also part of a study on T cells expressing NK-cell markers.

The sequenced material came from PBMCs. The receptors stem from a woman younger than 30 in good health. The CDR3 runs from the conserved cysteine through the conserved F or W. The order of the fields is D gene, J gene, clone size, V gene, CDR3 protein, CDR3 DNA. The D gene is left open where the match is weak. For some rows the clone size is stated as once, few or many, or as a class when expanded; others skip it.

d_call: -; j_call: TRBJ1-5; clone_size: few; v_call: TRBV10-3; cdr3_aa: CAIIKSIGGSRGLNQPQHF; cdr3_nt: TGTGCCATCATCAAGAGCATTGGGGGGTCACGCGGACTTAATCAGCCCCAGCATTTT
d_call: TRBD2; j_call: TRBJ2-3; clone_size: few; v_call: TRBV29-1; cdr3_aa: CSCTTSGATDTQYF; cdr3_nt: TGCAGCTGTACGACTAGCGGGGCCACAGATACGCAGTATTTT
d_call: TRBD2; j_call: TRBJ2-1; clone_size: -; v_call: TRBV12-3/TRBV12-4; cdr3_aa: CASSFQLAGSNEQFF; cdr3_nt: TGTGCCAGCAGTTTTCAACTAGCGGGGAGCAATGAGCAGTTCTTC
d_call: TRBD1; j_call: TRBJ2-7; clone_size: -; v_call: TRBV6-1; cdr3_aa: CASRSVTGGSYEQYF; cdr3_nt: TGTGCCAGCAGGTCCGTGACAGGGGGCTCCTACGAGCAGTACTTC
d_call: -; j_call: TRBJ2-6; clone_size: -; v_call: TRBV7-7; cdr3_aa: CASGGGEGRSNVLTF; cdr3_nt: TGTGCCAGCGGGGGGGGCGAGGGGAGGTCCAACGTCCTGACTTTC
d_call: TRBD1; j_call: TRBJ1-2; clone_size: few; v_call: TRBV10-3; cdr3_aa: CAIQDRENGYTF; cdr3_nt: TGTGCCATCCAAGACAGGGAGAACGGCTACACCTTC
d_call: -; j_call: TRBJ2-3; clone_size: few; v_call: TRBV7-2; cdr3_aa: CAARTLSTDTQYF; cdr3_nt: TGTGCCGCCCGGACACTTAGCACAGATACGCAGTATTTT
d_call: -; j_call: TRBJ2-7; clone_size: many; v_call: TRBV20-1; cdr3_aa: CSARDTILFYEQYF; cdr3_nt: TGCAGTGCTAGAGATACGATACTGTTCTACGAGCAGTACTTC
d_call: -; j_call: TRBJ2-7; clone_size: -; v_call: TRBV20-1; cdr3_aa: CSARDNSAGAGQYF; cdr3_nt: TGCAGTGCTAGAGATAACTCGGCGGGGGCGGGGCAGTACTTC
d_call: -; j_call: TRBJ1-1; clone_size: many; v_call: TRBV7-9; cdr3_aa: CASSRQNTEAFF; cdr3_nt: TGTGCCAGCAGCCGACAGAACACTGAAGCTTTCTTT
d_call: TRBD1; j_call: TRBJ2-1; clone_size: many; v_call: TRBV7-8; cdr3_aa: CASSQTGTGAYNEQFF; cdr3_nt: TGTGCCAGCAGCCAAACCGGGACAGGGGCCTACAATGAGCAGTTCTTC
d_call: TRBD2; j_call: TRBJ2-4; clone_size: few; v_call: TRBV29-1; cdr3_aa: CSVEDRGGKNIQYF; cdr3_nt: TGCAGCGTTGAAGATCGGGGGGGGAAAAACATTCAGTACTTC
d_call: -; j_call: TRBJ1-1; clone_size: many; v_call: TRBV25-1; cdr3_aa: CASSEAGDRHEAFF; cdr3_nt: TGTGCCAGCAGTGAAGCGGGAGACAGACATGAAGCTTTCTTT
d_call: TRBD2; j_call: TRBJ2-2; clone_size: -; v_call: TRBV5-5; cdr3_aa: CASSLFSGVNTGELFF; cdr3_nt: TGTGCCAGCAGCTTGTTTAGCGGGGTAAACACCGGGGAGCTGTTTTTT
d_call: TRBD2; j_call: TRBJ2-7; clone_size: few; v_call: TRBV20-1; cdr3_aa: CSASRGTSSYEQYF; cdr3_nt: TGCAGTGCTAGTCGGGGGACTAGCTCCTACGAGCAGTACTTC
d_call: -; j_call: TRBJ2-6; clone_size: many; v_call: TRBV18; cdr3_aa: CASSPRTFPGANVLTF; cdr3_nt: TGTGCCAGCTCACCAAGGACCTTTCCTGGGGCCAACGTCCTGACTTTC
d_call: TRBD2; j_call: TRBJ2-7; clone_size: few; v_call: TRBV27; cdr3_aa: CASSSYPPRSLAGGGPYEQYF; cdr3_nt: TGTGCCAGCAGTTCATATCCCCCGAGGTCCCTAGCGGGAGGGGGGCCCTACGAGCAGTACTTC
d_call: TRBD2; j_call: TRBJ2-1; clone_size: -; v_call: TRBV10-3; cdr3_aa: CAISERGGHNEQFF; cdr3_nt: TGTGCCATCAGCGAGCGGGGGGGTCACAATGAGCAGTTCTTC
d_call: TRBD2; j_call: TRBJ2-7; clone_size: few; v_call: TRBV6-4; cdr3_aa: CASSGLLAGVLIFNEQYF; cdr3_nt: TGTGCCAGCAGTGGTTTACTAGCGGGAGTCTTAATTTTCAACGAGCAGTACTTC
d_call: -; j_call: TRBJ1-6; clone_size: once; v_call: TRBV7-7; cdr3_aa: CASSLGRGNSPLHF; cdr3_nt: TGTGCTAGCAGCTTAGGCAGGGGTAATTCACCCCTCCACTTT
d_call: -; j_call: TRBJ2-7; clone_size: -; v_call: TRBV5-1; cdr3_aa: CASSLAARSSYEQYF; cdr3_nt: TGCGCCAGCAGCTTGGCCGCCAGGTCATCCTACGAGCAGTACTTC
d_call: TRBD1; j_call: TRBJ2-1; clone_size: -; v_call: TRBV29-1; cdr3_aa: CSVDMGQGAFEQFF; cdr3_nt: TGCAGCGTTGATATGGGACAGGGGGCCTTTGAGCAGTTCTTC
d_call: -; j_call: TRBJ1-2; clone_size: -; v_call: TRBV12-3/TRBV12-4; cdr3_aa: CASSPEGVGGYTF; cdr3_nt: TGTGCCAGCAGTCCTGAGGGGGTGGGGGGCTACACCTTC
d_call: TRBD1; j_call: TRBJ2-3; clone_size: few; v_call: TRBV12-3/TRBV12-4; cdr3_aa: CASRRQGLADTQYF; cdr3_nt: TGTGCCAGCAGACGACAGGGTCTCGCAGATACGCAGTATTTT
d_call: -; j_call: TRBJ2-7; clone_size: few; v_call: TRBV12-3/TRBV12-4; cdr3_aa: CASSPSQGGSYEQYF; cdr3_nt: TGTGCCAGCAGCCCATCACAGGGAGGGTCCTACGAGCAGTACTTC
d_call: TRBD1; j_call: TRBJ2-1; clone_size: few; v_call: TRBV12-3/TRBV12-4; cdr3_aa: CASSLRDRGRSDEQFF; cdr3_nt: TGTGCCAGCAGTTTAAGGGACAGGGGGCGCTCCGATGAGCAGTTCTTC
d_call: -; j_call: TRBJ1-1; clone_size: -; v_call: TRBV20-1; cdr3_aa: CSAQTWKEGTEAFF; cdr3_nt: TGCAGTGCTCAAACATGGAAGGAGGGGACTGAAGCTTTCTTT
d_call: -; j_call: TRBJ2-7; clone_size: many; v_call: TRBV10-2; cdr3_aa: CASSRDGPYEQYF; cdr3_nt: TGCGCCAGCAGTAGGGACGGCCCCTACGAGCAGTACTTC
d_call: -; j_call: TRBJ1-1; clone_size: few; v_call: TRBV12-3/TRBV12-4; cdr3_aa: CASSPTVYTEAFF; cdr3_nt: TGTGCCAGCAGCCCAACGGTATACACTGAAGCTTTCTTT